Sequencing of this T cell receptor (beta chain) was carried out in a study of regulatory T cells in long-lasting Graves disease. Time point indicated: newly diagnosed GD, antithyroid drugs for less than 3 months. The TCR library used RNA extracted from PBMCs. Clinicians diagnosed Graves' disease using American Thyroid Association guidelines. This clonotype was recorded at least ten times. Building of the TCR beta libraries involved iRepertoire HTBI primers and Arm-PCR of CDR3 regions. TCRdb reprocessed the multiplex PCR reads via MiXCR and lists one record per CDR3 protein. This table holds some 230,000 distinct CDR3 sequences, about 17% found once. Sequencing was performed on peripheral blood mononuclear cells (PBMCs), taken at new diagnosis, from a patient treated with antithyroid drugs. The sequence derives from a female donor with Graves disease.

This chain's CDR3 is CSAALGPSYNEQFF. The DNA for the CDR3 is TGCAGTGCTGCTCTTGGCCCGTCCTACAATGAGCAGTTCTTC. This chain connects TRBV20-1 to TRBJ2-1; D remains ambiguous. This CDR3 region has 14 residues. Germline CDR1 and CDR2: DFQATT and SNEGSKA (reference sequence). The V end lost 5 bases, the J end lost 1 base, and 12 bases lay between the germline ends.